This T cell receptor (beta chain) is drawn from a study of T-cell reconstitution after alpha-beta-depleted transplantation in children. Points on this clonotype: Its antigen is undetermined.

General observations from the study: Approximately two months post-transplant, alpha-beta T cells reportedly originated from several hundred expanded graft clones. Among T cells one year after transplant, newly produced cells accounted for most counts and diversity. Some patients owed their high day-60 TCRbeta diversity to surviving recipient T cells and thymic progenitors.

This CDR3 is 16 amino acids long. Per germline, CDR1 SQVTM and CDR2 ANQGSEA. With 6 bases clipped from V and 5 bases from J, the junction kept 8 bases outside the gene matches. Unique molecular identifiers featured in how the TCRbeta library was prepared. TCRdb re-analysed the PCR reads in MiXCR, keeping a single row per CDR3 protein. Among a few hundred thousand distinct CDR3 sequences listed, around two fifths were seen once. The starting material was PBMCs, obtained before TCRalphabeta/CD19-depleted stem cell transplant. The V call is TRBV29-1, the J call TRBJ2-1, with 15 bases identical to TRBD2. The clonotype originates from a girl under 10 years old with aplastic anemia, due to receive a stem cell transplant. The DNA for the CDR3 is TGCAGCGTCACCGGACTAGCGGGAGGGCCTAACAATGAGCAGTTCTTC. Translated, it gives CSVTGLAGGPNNEQFF.